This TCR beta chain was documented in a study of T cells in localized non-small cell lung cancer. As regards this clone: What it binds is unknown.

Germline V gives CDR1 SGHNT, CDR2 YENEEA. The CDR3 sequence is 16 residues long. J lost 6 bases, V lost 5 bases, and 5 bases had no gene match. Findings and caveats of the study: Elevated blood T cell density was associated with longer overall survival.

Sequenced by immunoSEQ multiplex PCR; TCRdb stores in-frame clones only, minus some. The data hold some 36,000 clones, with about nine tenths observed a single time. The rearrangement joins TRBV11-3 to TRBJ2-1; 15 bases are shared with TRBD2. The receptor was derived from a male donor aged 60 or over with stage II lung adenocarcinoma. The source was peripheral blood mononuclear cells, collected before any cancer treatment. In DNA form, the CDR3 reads TGTGCCAGCAGCAGAATGGGACTAGCGGGAGGCAATGAGCAGTTCTTC. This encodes CASSRMGLAGGNEQFF.